This entry is about one T cell receptor beta chain. Its target is unknown. Trimming removed 6 bases from V and 8 bases from J, with 19 bases in between. Germline loops: CDR1 SQVTM, CDR2 ANQGSEA. The CDR3 consists of 13 residues. The DNA input per sorted-subset replicate PCR was around 200 ng, corresponding to some 30,000 T cell genomes. Assay: immunoSEQ multiplex PCR; the TCRdb copy retains only in-frame clones and omits some. The data hold approximately 2.3 million clones, with 93% observed a single time. The data derive from a study of shared clonotypes between healthy human individuals. Overall study results and limits: In having few donors, the study represented limited genetic and exposure-history diversity.

The chain recombines TRBV29-1 with TRBJ1-2; D gene ambiguous. This TCR came from a man aged 18 to 35 in good health. Some clones in this sample may be carry-over from other donors' samples. Sequencing was performed on naive CD4+ T cells from PBMCs. Subset indicated: CD45RA+ positively selected. This CDR3 reads CSVLQSKESGYTF. DNA for the CDR3: TGCAGCGTCCTTCAGTCGAAAGAAAGCGGCTACACCTTC. Full variable domain (missing parts from reference TRBV29-1 and TRBJ1-2): SAVISQKPSRDICQRGTSLTIQCQVDSQVTMMFWYRQQPGQSLTLIATANQGSEATYESGFVIDKFPISRPNLTFSTLTVSNMSPEDSSIYLCSVLQSKESGYTFGSGTRLTVV.